This T cell receptor beta chain derives from a study of tumor-infiltrating lymphocytes in primary liver carcinoma. On this clonotype: Possible read error: a much larger clone is one base away.

Starting from roughly 540 ng of total RNA, TCR beta cDNA was produced with a primer in the constant region. Modified slightly, ARM-PCR produced TCR beta libraries over three nested multiplex PCR rounds. Two initial PCR rounds of around 9 cycles each paired TRBV1-TRBV30 forward primers with a C-beta reverse primer. A single record per CDR3 protein comes from TCRdb applying MiXCR to the multiplex PCR reads. The top ten clones hold more than 8.5% of a sample with hundreds of thousands of distinct CDR3 sequences, 60% to 80% of them seen once. They got blood RNA out of unsorted whole blood and also pulled out germline DNA. With V trimmed by 4 bases and J by 7 bases, 9 bases remained unmatched. The length of the CDR3 is 14 residues. Per the germline V gene, CDR1 is SGHRS and CDR2 is YFSETQ.

Sequences were obtained from peripheral blood. The V and J genes are TRBV5-1 and TRBJ1-2; TRBD1 agrees at 8 bases. This receptor was identified in a man aged 40-50 years with primary liver carcinoma and hepatitis B virus infection. As DNA, the CDR3 is TGCGCCAGCAGCCGGGACAGGAGGCAAGGTGGCTACACCTTC. Translation gives CASSRDRRQGGYTF.